The present T cell receptor beta chain was sequenced within a study of molecular identifiers for immune sequencing clone quantification. Study information: Four of five splits of RNA from about 20,000 or 100,000 naive CD8 cells were sequenced in replicates. Study-level results: Clones of above 20 RNA copies carried over 98% of effector molecules; in naive cells they carried under 1%.

Many counts were recorded for this clonotype. Its antigen remains unknown. For bulk TCR libraries, previously described methods and listed TCR primers were used. Using its own MiXCR run on the PCR reads, TCRdb lists one record per CDR3 protein. The sample has 62,000 or so distinct CDR3 sequences; roughly 20% are singletons. Construction of naive CD8 libraries employed about 20,000 to 1,100,000 sorted cells together with 10%, 30% or 50% RNA. The sequence was collected from a human donor in good health. Some libraries in this study had Jurkat cell RNA spiked in. Sequences were obtained from naive CD8+ T cells from blood, with Jurkat cell RNA spiked in. Subset in this sample: FACS-sorted CD8+CD4-CCR7+CD45RA+ naive T cells.

In DNA form, the CDR3 reads TGTGCCACCAGTGAGGTGACAGGGACATCAGCTACGCAGTATTTT. Residues: CATSEVTGTSATQYF. The chain uses TRBV24-1 and TRBJ2-3, with TRBD1 identical over 7 bases. V was clipped by 4 bases and J by 8 bases; unmatched bases: 11. The V gene's germline CDR1 is KGHDR and CDR2 SFDVKD. This CDR3 has 15 amino acids.